Listed here are 31 T cell receptor beta chains from one sample, sequenced in a study of blood T cells in healthy people across ages. PCR was performed a second time for roughly 7 to 12 cycles using a sample-barcoded 5' primer and a J-beta primer mix. TCRdb itself ran the 5' RACE reads through MiXCR, one entry per CDR3 protein. Among about 760,000 distinct CDR3 sequences listed, about 25% were seen once. This sample also appeared in a second study, on T cells of mothers and their children.

The sequencing sample was made of blood. The source of these receptors is a boy aged 5-17 years in good health.

For this clonotype: A read error may produce the germline difference seen at one junction end. V and J are TRBV7-7 and TRBJ2-5, with 13 bases that match TRBD2. The CDR3 has 16 residues. Germline-derived CDR1 and CDR2 are SSHAT and FNYEAQ (reference sequence). The CDR3 region is CASSRNPGLAGETQYF. The CDR3 region has the DNA TGTGCTAGCAGCCGGAACCCGGGACTAGCGGGGGAGACCCAGTACTTC.

The genes are TRBV18 and TRBJ2-5; D assignment may be TRBD1 or TRBD2 (5 bases each). Germline-derived CDR1 and CDR2 are KGHSH and LQKENI. Between the trimmed V and J ends, which lost 3 bases and 4 bases, there was a span of 15 bases. There are 15 residues in the CDR3. The CDR3 nucleotides read TGTGCCAGCTCACCCGGGACCGAGGTAACAGAGACCCAGTACTTC. As protein: CASSPGTEVTETQYF.

A single count supports this clonotype. An end of the junction does not agree with germline; a read error may underlie this. This chain links TRBV6-5 with TRBJ2-4, with D unclear. CDR1 and CDR2 (germline): MNHEY, SVGAGI. This CDR3 comprises 10 residues. The CDR3 loop is CASILGRLSF. CDR3 DNA sequence: TGTGCCAGCATTTTAGGCAGGCTAAGCTTC.

The chain is built from TRBV7-2 and TRBJ1-6, with D perhaps TRBD1 (5 bases). Germline V gene data show CDR1 as SGHTA and CDR2 as FQGNSA. This CDR3 comprises 14 residues. V lost 3 bases and J lost 5, with 8 bases in between. CDR3 protein: CASSLGGDNSPLHF. The DNA for the CDR3 is TGTGCCAGCAGCTTGGGGGGGGATAATTCACCCCTCCACTTT.

This chain's CDR3 is CASSVTTGVPYGYTF. The CDR3 bases are TGTGCCAGCAGCGTCACCACAGGAGTACCCTATGGCTACACCTTC. This rearrangement joins TRBV9 to TRBJ1-2; D is possibly TRBD1 (5 bases). The CDR3 is made up of 15 amino acids. Germline CDR1 is SGDLS and CDR2 is YYNGEE. Trimming took off 2 bases at V and 4 bases at J, with 15 bases between the two ends.

The chain couples TRBV7-8 to TRBJ2-5; D may be TRBD2 (5 bases). The CDR3 consists of 15 residues. Germline V gene data show CDR1 as SGHVS and CDR2 as FQNEAQ. Trimming pared 5 bases from V and 4 bases from J, leaving 17 bases between. CDR3 DNA: TGTGCCAGCAGCACGTTACGGGGAAGCGGAGAGACCCAGTACTTC. It is translated as CASSTLRGSGETQYF.

This clonotype was observed a few times. V is TRBV7-8 and J is TRBJ2-5; TRBD2 matches 7 bases. V lost 1 base to trimming and J lost 0 bases; unmatched junction nucleotides: 11. Germline loops: CDR1 SGHVS, CDR2 FQNEAQ. This CDR3 has 18 amino acids. Written as DNA, the CDR3 is TGTGCCAGCAGCTTAGGGGGCTCCGGGACTACGTACCAAGAGACCCAGTACTTC. It is translated as CASSLGGSGTTYQETQYF. Full variable domain (outside the CDR3, taken from reference TRBV7-8 and TRBJ2-5): GAGVSQSPRYKVAKRGQDVALRCDPISGHVSLFWYQQALGQGPEFLTYFQNEAQLDKSGLPSDRFFAERPEGSVSTLKIQRTQQEDSAVYLCASSLGGSGTTYQETQYFGPGTRLLVL.

This clonotype showed up just a few times. The chain uses TRBV29-1 and TRBJ2-4; D might be TRBD2 (6 bases). CDR1 SQVTM and CDR2 ANQGSEA come from the germline V gene. The length of the CDR3 is 10 residues. Trimming shortened V by 4 bases and J by 8 bases, and 6 bases separated the two germline ends. CDR3 in DNA: TGCAGCGTTGGCGGGGACATTCAGTACTTC. Translated: CSVGGDIQYF.

The rearrangement joins TRBV6-1 to TRBJ2-3, with 8 bases identical to TRBD2. The CDR3 has 16 amino acids. Germline V lookup: CDR1 MNHNS, CDR2 SASEGT. Trimming cost V 5 bases and J 1 base; bases outside gene matches: 8. The CDR3 protein is CASSPWTSRGTDTQYF. The CDR3 DNA reads TGTGCCAGCAGTCCGTGGACTAGCCGGGGCACAGATACGCAGTATTTT.

The V call is TRBV12-3 or TRBV12-4, the J call TRBJ2-1, with D unresolved. This CDR3 contains 15 residues. V shed 3 bases and J shed 6 bases, with 15 bases lying between them. The CDR3 nucleotides read TGTGCCAGCAGTTTGGTCGAGGCGGCAGCCAATGAGCAGTTCTTC. This encodes CASSLVEAAANEQFF.

As regards this clonotype: A much larger clone lies one base from this, so it may be a read error. The chain links TRBV20-1 to TRBJ2-5; D may be TRBD2 (5 bases). Per the germline V gene, CDR1 is DFQATT and CDR2 is SNEGSKA (reference sequence). V dropped 5 bases and J dropped 6 bases, with 16 bases sitting between them. The CDR3 totals 13 residues. CDR3 loop: CSAPGPGGKTQYF. The CDR3 nucleotides read TGCAGTGCTCCGGGCCCCGGAGGAAAGACCCAGTACTTC.

This clonotype was counted between two and nine times. V is TRBV10-3 and J is TRBJ2-5, with D hard to call. The CDR3 is made up of 13 amino acids. The V gene's germline CDR1 is ENHRY and CDR2 SYGVKD. Trimming pared 4 bases from V and 6 bases from J, leaving 12 bases between. The CDR3 DNA is TGTGCCATCAGTGGCCCGTTGATCCAGACCCAGTACTTC. This gives the protein CAISGPLIQTQYF.

The chain joins TRBV7-2 to TRBJ2-1; TRBD2 is a possible D gene (6 bases). From germline, CDR1 is SGHTA and CDR2 FQGNSA. The CDR3 has 16 amino acids. V was shortened by 2 bases and J by 7 bases, with 18 bases between the two germline ends. The CDR3, as DNA: TGTGCCAGCAGCTTAAGTGCGGGATCGGGTGAAAATGAGCAGTTCTTC. It is translated as CASSLSAGSGENEQFF. The full variable domain, its missing parts supplied by reference TRBV7-2 and TRBJ2-1, is GAGVSQSPSNKVTEKGKDVELRCDPISGHTALYWYRQSLGQGLEFLIYFQGNSAPDKSGLPSDRFSAERTGGSVSTLTIQRTQQEDSAVYLCASSLSAGSGENEQFFGPGTRLTVL.

This clonotype was picked up a small number of times. The rearrangement joins TRBV6-1 to TRBJ2-2; 13 bases line up with TRBD2. The CDR3 sequence is 19 residues long. The V gene's germline CDR1 is MNHNS and CDR2 SASEGT. V lost 6 bases, J lost 2 bases, and 12 bases stayed unmatched. CDR3 sequence reads: CASSAHLTSGRPNTGELFF. In DNA, the CDR3 is TGTGCCAGCAGCGCACATCTGACTAGCGGGAGGCCAAACACCGGGGAGCTGTTTTTT.

Note on this clonotype: It may be a read error: a sequence one base away is much more abundant. The chain links TRBV18 to TRBJ2-5, with 7 bases identical to TRBD2. Germline CDR1 KGHSH, CDR2 LQKENI. The CDR3 sequence is 14 residues long. In DNA, the CDR3 is TGTGCCAGCTCACCACAAGGGGAGGGAGAGACCCAGTGCTTC. Translating it yields CASSPQGEGETQCF.

CDR3 amino acids: CASSITVTLHSYNEQFF. As DNA, the CDR3 is TGTGCCAGCAGCATAACGGTGACCCTCCACTCCTACAATGAGCAGTTCTTC. The chain employs TRBV7-9 and TRBJ2-1; D not resolved. Trimming took off 5 bases at V and 0 bases at J, with 17 bases between the two ends. Looked up from germline, CDR1 is SEHNR and CDR2 is FQNEAQ (reference sequence). CDR3 length equals 17 residues.

The chain employs TRBV9 and TRBJ2-2; the D gene could be TRBD1 or TRBD2 (5 bases each). V dropped 4 bases and J dropped 4 bases, with 14 bases sitting between them. The CDR3 has 15 residues. Germline values: CDR1 SGDLS, CDR2 YYNGEE. The CDR3 here is CASSNGARGTGELFF. The CDR3 DNA is TGTGCCAGCAGCAACGGGGCTAGAGGCACCGGGGAGCTGTTTTTT.

The chain joins TRBV20-1 to TRBJ2-1; TRBD1 matches 7 bases. V lost 6 bases to trimming and J lost 9 bases; unmatched junction nucleotides: 11. The V gene's germline CDR1 is DFQATT and CDR2 SNEGSKA (reference sequence). The CDR3 covers 13 residues. CDR3 in amino acids: CSALGQTIIEQFF. DNA for the CDR3: TGCAGTGCACTGGGACAGACTATAATTGAGCAGTTCTTC.

This clonotype was recorded once. The chain combines TRBV29-1 with TRBJ1-2; 8 nucleotides align to TRBD1. Germline trimming cut 3 bases from V and 7 bases from J; bases unmatched to any gene: 10. Germline CDR1 is SQVTM and CDR2 is ANQGSEA. This CDR3 comprises 14 residues. The CDR3, as DNA: TGCAGCGTTGAGTTCGGACAGGGACGAGGTGGCTACACCTTC. It specifies CSVEFGQGRGGYTF. The whole variable domain, filled in from reference TRBV29-1 and TRBJ1-2, reads SAVISQKPSRDICQRGTSLTIQCQVDSQVTMMFWYRQQPGQSLTLIATANQGSEATYESGFVIDKFPISRPNLTFSTLTVSNMSPEDSSIYLCSVEFGQGRGGYTFGSGTRLTVV.

This clonotype was observed a handful of times. The rearrangement links TRBV6-1 to TRBJ2-7; TRBD1 matches at 9 bases. J was trimmed by 1 base and V by 5 bases; bases with no gene match: 9. This CDR3 is built from 16 residues. Germline CDR1 MNHNS, CDR2 SASEGT. CDR3 sequence (DNA): TGTGCCAGCAGTATAACCGGGACAGGGATATCCTACGAGCAGTACTTC. It yields the protein CASSITGTGISYEQYF.

This clonotype was observed a handful of times. The DNA for the CDR3 is TGTGCCAGCAGTTTATCACAGGGGGCGAGCGGGGAGCTGTTTTTT. Encoded protein: CASSLSQGASGELFF. This chain joins TRBV12-3 or TRBV12-4 and TRBJ2-2, with 9 bases identical to TRBD1. The V and J ends lost 2 bases and 7 bases, in that order; junction bases with no gene match: 5. The CDR3 contains 15 residues.

This clonotype has a handful of counts. The CDR3 spells CSAGQGVEKLFF. CDR3 DNA: TGCAGTGCGGGACAGGGTGTTGAAAAACTGTTTTTT. The gene calls are TRBV20-1 and TRBJ1-4, with 9 bases lining up with TRBD1. With V trimmed by 6 bases and J by 7 bases, 3 bases remained unmatched. The CDR3 is 12 amino acids. CDR1 is DFQATT and CDR2 is SNEGSKA in the germline V gene (reference sequence).

The rearrangement links TRBV5-6 to TRBJ1-1; D may be TRBD1 (5 bases). Deletions cut 0 bases from V and 3 bases from J, with 18 bases between. The CDR3 runs 17 residues. Germline V CDR1 and CDR2: SGHDT, YYEEEE. This CDR3 is CASSLVIRTGGDTEAFF. The CDR3 nucleotides are TGTGCCAGCAGCTTGGTTATCCGCACGGGAGGGGACACTGAAGCTTTCTTT.

This clonotype occurred a few times. CDR3 amino acids: CASSWEGQSSYNEQFF. The CDR3 nucleotides are TGTGCCAGCAGCTGGGAGGGCCAGAGCTCCTACAATGAGCAGTTCTTC. J is TRBJ2-1 and V is TRBV6-4; 7 bases agree with TRBD2. Germline V gene sequence: CDR1 MRHNA, CDR2 SNTAGT. CDR3 size: 16 residues. Unmatched junction bases numbered 8, after V lost 6 bases and J lost 0 bases.

V and J are TRBV6-6 and TRBJ2-1; the D call may be TRBD1 or TRBD2 (5 bases each). The germline V gene has CDR1 MNHNY and CDR2 SVGAGI (reference sequence). The CDR3 contains 16 residues. Deletions cut 2 bases from V and 7 bases from J, with 18 bases between. The CDR3 is CASSYNPGGTQNEQFF. The CDR3 nucleotides read TGTGCCAGCAGTTACAATCCTGGGGGAACTCAGAATGAGCAGTTCTTC.

CDR3 nucleotide sequence: TGTGCCAGCCCAAAGGGCCGGGGGCGTGAAGAGACCCAGTACTTC. Translating it yields CASPKGRGREETQYF. V gene TRBV6-2 or TRBV6-3 combines with J gene TRBJ2-5, with D perhaps TRBD1 or TRBD2 (6 bases each). The ends were cut back, 8 bases at V and 3 bases at J, with 19 bases in the middle. The CDR3 consists of 15 residues. Germline CDR1 and CDR2: MNHEY and SVGEGT.

DNA for the CDR3: TGTGCCAGCAGCCAGGGACTAGCTGTAAAGCAGTTCTTC. Encoded protein: CASSQGLAVKQFF. This chain connects TRBV11-2 to TRBJ2-5, with 9 bases that match TRBD2. The J call is uncertain, as TRBJ2-1 better fits the DNA end. Germline values: CDR1 SGHAT, CDR2 FQNNGV. The CDR3 is made up of 13 amino acids.

This clonotype has more than one count but fewer than ten. The chain couples TRBV4-2 to TRBJ2-1; 9 nucleotides match TRBD2. Germline trimming cut 4 bases from V and 5 bases from J; bases unmatched to any gene: 18. From germline, CDR1 is LGHNA and CDR2 YNFKEQ. The CDR3 runs to 19 residues. Here the CDR3 reads CASSLNPTGAGGLHNEQFF. The CDR3 nucleotides read TGTGCCAGCAGCCTTAACCCTACCGGGGCGGGAGGGCTCCACAATGAGCAGTTCTTC.

This clonotype was picked up a small number of times. This sequence joins TRBV6-5 and TRBJ2-2; 12 bases map to TRBD2. V shed 5 bases and J 9 bases; nucleotides not matched to a gene: 7. Germline CDR1 is MNHEY and CDR2 is SVGAGI. The CDR3 covers 15 residues. As DNA, the CDR3 is TGTGCCAGCAGTCCCCGGACTAGCGGGGTTCGGGAGCTGTTTTTT. The encoded protein is CASSPRTSGVRELFF.

V gene TRBV6-1 combines with J gene TRBJ2-7, with a possible D match to TRBD2 (5 bases). CDR1 MNHNS and CDR2 SASEGT come from the germline V gene. Between the trimmed V and J ends, which lost 6 bases and 0 bases, there was a span of 12 bases. The CDR3 contains 14 residues. The CDR3 spells CASRVFGSSYEQYF. CDR3 DNA sequence: TGTGCCAGCAGGGTTTTTGGGAGCTCCTACGAGCAGTACTTC.

J is TRBJ2-5 and V is TRBV24-1, with D possibly being TRBD2 (5 bases). V was trimmed by 3 bases and J by 1 base, leaving 11 bases between them. The CDR3 contains 15 residues. Germline assignment: CDR1 KGHDR and CDR2 SFDVKD. The CDR3 reads CATSDRGLSQETQYF. The CDR3 nucleotides read TGTGCCACCAGTGATCGCGGGCTATCCCAAGAGACCCAGTACTTC.